This T cell receptor (beta chain) was identified during a study of blood T cell repertoires in COVID-19 (dated by TCRdb to about 2020). About the investigation overall: Collaborator samples came from the United States, Italy and Spain and covered acute and convalescent phases of COVID-19. Where HLA class I and class II types were available, the types were taken from metadata supplied by the sample provider, not from assay-based typing. The samples were drawn from the first 160 participants of the ongoing ImmuneRACE study and from 1,254 subjects provided by 6 global collaborators. The repertoires were made available in a free public database intended to serve as a resource for research on the immune response to SARS-CoV-2. The material from the prospective study consisted of cDNA or gDNA derived from T cells, B-cell-depleted T cells, or PBMCs. Deeply sampled blood TCRbeta repertoires from subjects exposed to, actively infected with, or recovered from COVID-19 were included in the dataset. A de-identified subject ID, COVID-19 status, age in years and sex were almost always included in the sample metadata.

General findings and caveats noted by the study authors: The quantity of clinical and demographic metadata differed by source and by participant and was supplied without curation.

Details on this clone: Its antigen is not yet known. It has no much larger one-base neighbor in the sample; base qualities were not kept.

V ends up 6 bases short and J 7 bases short, with an unmatched junction base count of 3. Measured from the cysteine to the phenylalanine, the CDR3 is 13 residues long. CDR3 DNA is the only sequence kept; it has 39 bases, read in frame from the first base. The germline V gene provides CDR1 SGHRS and CDR2 YFSETQ. TCRbeta CDR3 regions were amplified from genomic DNA by means of the immunoSEQ Assay, a bias-controlled multiplex PCR. As for how the authors treated the data: Within the assay, amplification of reference gene primers was used to estimate how many nucleated cells each sample contained. Sequence reads were collapsed and filtered to measure the absolute abundance of every unique TCRbeta CDR3 rearrangement. For each sample, productive Simpson clonality was calculated as the square root of Simpson's diversity index across productive rearrangements. TCRdb limited this immuneACCESS table to in-frame rearrangements with V and J called. A share of clones is missing; checked studies link under half to unresolved V genes, and the rest is unexplained. That table gives V, J and clone size, and the DNA gave D and trimming. Here the sample has 75,000 to 95,000 clones; roughly 89% occur a single time. Together, the top ten hold approximately 4.2% of the sample.

The collaborating institutions used their own protocols to collect whole blood in K2EDTA tubes. For TCRbeta analysis, collaborators shipped samples in one of three forms: frozen whole blood, isolated PBMCs, or DNA extracted from either of those sample types. The rearrangement joined TRBV5-1 to TRBJ2-2, with TRBD1 identical over 10 junction bases. The sample taken for sequencing was peripheral blood. The receptor's source is a man aged 45-60 years with active COVID-19. The DNA is TGCGCCAGCATGACAGGGGGCAACGGGGAGCTGTTTTTT. Its protein is CASMTGGNGELFF.